This passage covers 25 T cell receptor beta chains from one sample sequenced in a study of T cell repertoires in cytomegalovirus infection. TCRdb reanalysed the reads using MiXCR and keeps one entry per CDR3 protein. The table has some 120,000 distinct CDR3 sequences, about a tenth seen once. Their specific antigens are unknown. Sequencing was performed on PBMCs, sequenced either directly or after in vitro stimulation (not recorded which). The receptor source for this set is a human donor in good health (CMV status not recorded). Some clones in this sample may be carry-over from other donors' samples.

There are many counts of this clonotype. This chain connects TRBV6-1 to TRBJ1-2, with D unresolved. The CDR3 has 12 residues. Germline loops: CDR1 MNHNS, CDR2 SASEGT. Trimming shortened V by 11 bases and J by 8 bases, and 18 bases separated the two germline ends. CDR3 residues: CAAEGNAGGYTF. CDR3 nucleotides: TGTGCCGCGGAGGGAAACGCCGGGGGCTACACCTTC.

In its sample, this clonotype was seen a few times. The chain joins TRBV12-3 or TRBV12-4 to TRBJ1-1; a weak D match, TRBD1 (5 bases). V was cut by 5 bases and J by 2 bases, with 9 bases left in between. CDR3 length: 13 amino acids. The DNA for the CDR3 is TGTGCCAGCAGTGGGGACGGAAACACTGAAGCTTTCTTT. It encodes CASSGDGNTEAFF.

This clonotype was seen a handful of times. The chain carries TRBV6-1 and TRBJ2-5; 10 nucleotides agree with TRBD2. The CDR3 is 13 amino acids. Germline trimming cut 10 bases from V and 4 bases from J; bases unmatched to any gene: 6. Germline-derived CDR1 and CDR2 are MNHNS and SASEGT. In DNA, the CDR3 is TGTGCCACCGGGAGACTAGCGGGAGAGACCCAGTACTTC. Translating gives CATGRLAGETQYF.

This clonotype showed up many times. The chain combines TRBV7-8 with TRBJ2-5, with 9 bases matching TRBD2. From germline, CDR1 is SGHVS and CDR2 FQNEAQ. This CDR3 region has 16 residues. V shed 1 base and J 4 bases; nucleotides not matched to a gene: 7. The CDR3 DNA sequence: TGTGCCAGCAGCTTAGAATCTGCGGGAGGGGTAGAGACCCAGTACTTC. Translated: CASSLESAGGVETQYF.

The chain carries TRBV4-1 and TRBJ2-1; TRBD2 matches 11 bases. Trimming removed 6 bases from V and 7 bases from J; junction bases left unmatched: 8. The V gene's germline CDR1 is MGHRA and CDR2 YSYEKL. The CDR3 loop spans 15 amino acids. The CDR3 region has the DNA TGCGCCAGCAGTCCAACTAGCGGGAGTGGGAATGAGCAGTTCTTC. Protein: CASSPTSGSGNEQFF.

The chain couples TRBV5-1 to TRBJ1-1; maybe TRBD1 (6 bases). Germline CDR1 SGHRS, CDR2 YFSETQ. The CDR3 is 15 residues long. V shed 0 bases and J shed 5 bases, with 14 bases lying between them. CDR3 DNA sequence: TGCGCCAGCAGCTTGGGACAGGAGGGGAGGACTGAAGCTTTCTTT. It specifies CASSLGQEGRTEAFF.

The rearrangement links TRBV7-9 to TRBJ2-7; weak D call: TRBD1 (5 bases). The length of the CDR3 is 15 residues. Germline loops: CDR1 SEHNR, CDR2 FQNEAQ (reference sequence). Trimming cost V 3 bases and J 1 base, with 13 bases left between them. The CDR3, as DNA: TGTGCCAGCAGCTTGTCAAGACAGCTGTCCTACGAGCAGTACTTC. This sequence encodes CASSLSRQLSYEQYF.

At least ten counts were recorded for this clonotype. V usage is TRBV11-3 and J usage is TRBJ2-1; 8 bases map to TRBD2. The CDR3 is 14 amino acids. J was trimmed by 10 bases and V by 1 base; bases with no gene match: 6. From germline, CDR1 is SGHNT and CDR2 YENEEA. The DNA of the CDR3 is TGTGCCAGCAGCTTAGCCGGACTAGCAAAAGAGCAGTTCTTC. Translating it yields CASSLAGLAKEQFF.

Ten or more counts support this clonotype. This chain links TRBV6-2 or TRBV6-3 with TRBJ2-1, with D maybe TRBD2 (5 bases). Germline CDR1 is MNHEY and CDR2 is SVGEGT. This CDR3 region has 17 residues. V lost 0 bases, J lost 0 bases, and 12 bases lay in between. The CDR3, as DNA: TGTGCCAGCAGTTACTCGGCCGAACTAGGCTCCTACAATGAGCAGTTCTTC. Protein: CASSYSAELGSYNEQFF.

This clonotype was counted ten times or more. This chain links TRBV7-8 with TRBJ2-3; D possibly uses TRBD1 or TRBD2 (5 bases each). The germline V gene encodes CDR1 SGHVS and CDR2 FQNEAQ. This CDR3 contains 16 residues. V lost 1 base and J 4 bases, leaving 15 bases between the germline ends. The CDR3, as DNA: TGTGCCAGCAGCTTAGTCGGGTTCTCGGGGCCAGATACGCAGTATTTT. This codes for CASSLVGFSGPDTQYF.

The CDR3, as DNA: TGTGCCAGCAGCTCCCGGAGTGGATCCTACGAGCAGTACTTC. Protein sequence: CASSSRSGSYEQYF. The chain couples TRBV7-9 to TRBJ2-7, with no clear D. The CDR3 has 14 residues. Germline CDR1 SEHNR, CDR2 FQNEAQ (reference sequence). Trimming cost V 4 bases and J 1 base, with 11 bases left between them.

Points on this clonotype: It may be a read error: a sequence one base away is much more abundant. The chain links TRBV5-4 to TRBJ2-7; D remains unclear. This CDR3 has 13 residues. Trimming removed 5 bases from V and 5 bases from J, with 14 bases in between. Germline CDR1 reads SGHNT; CDR2 reads YYREEE (reference sequence). The CDR3 sequence is CASRPGRPDEQYV. As DNA, the CDR3 is TGTGCCAGCAGACCAGGACGGCCCGACGAGCAGTACGTC.

The chain combines TRBV19 with TRBJ1-5; D unresolved. The CDR3 covers 14 residues. Germline CDR1 is LNHDA and CDR2 is SQIVND (reference sequence). The V and J ends lost 7 bases and 1 base respectively, with 11 bases between them. CDR3 protein: CASTKGLSNQPQHF. Here the CDR3 DNA reads TGTGCCAGTACTAAAGGATTGAGCAATCAGCCCCAGCATTTT.

For this clonotype: A much larger clone is a single base away; this may be a read error. V is TRBV4-1 and J is TRBJ2-5; 10 bases are shared with TRBD1. The germline V gene has CDR1 MGHRA and CDR2 YSYEKL. The CDR3 has 16 amino acids. CDR3 nucleotides: TGCGCCAGCAGCCAAGATCGGGACAGGGGACAAGAGACCCGGTACTTC. This gives the protein CASSQDRDRGQETRYF.

V and J are TRBV19 and TRBJ1-2; 8 bases align to TRBD1. Trimming at V came to 10 bases and at J to 0 bases, leaving 10 bases not matched to a gene. CDR3 length equals 15 residues. CDR1 LNHDA and CDR2 SQIVND come from the germline V gene (reference sequence). The CDR3 here is CATTDRGLANYGYTF. CDR3 nucleotides: TGTGCCACCACAGACAGGGGACTAGCTAACTATGGCTACACCTTC.

The chain links TRBV6-1 to TRBJ2-3, with D unclear. CDR3 size: 15 residues. Germline V gives CDR1 MNHNS, CDR2 SASEGT. Trimming cost V 3 bases and J 2 bases, with 12 bases left between them. The CDR3 bases are TGTGCCAGCAGTGAGACGGTCAGCCCCACAGATACGCAGTATTTT. Encoded protein: CASSETVSPTDTQYF.

The sample holds many counts of this clonotype. The rearrangement uses TRBV6-1 and TRBJ2-7; the D is unclear. Germline lookup yields CDR1 MNHNS and CDR2 SASEGT. With 4 bases removed from V and 3 bases from J, the gap between germline ends came to 10 bases. This CDR3 is 13 amino acids long. The CDR3 DNA reads as TGTGCCAGCAGTGTCGACGGTTTCTACGAGCAGTACTTC. It specifies CASSVDGFYEQYF.

There are many counts of this clonotype. This sequence joins TRBV7-9 and TRBJ1-6; D is perhaps TRBD1 (6 bases). V was pared by 5 bases and J by 0 bases, with 14 bases between. The germline V gene encodes CDR1 SEHNR and CDR2 FQNEAQ (reference sequence). The CDR3 extends over 17 amino acids. The CDR3 sequence is CASSLSTGGSYNSPLHF. As DNA, the CDR3 is TGTGCCAGCAGCCTATCGACAGGAGGCTCCTATAATTCACCCCTCCACTTT.

This clonotype was detected ten times or more. The DNA for the CDR3 is TGTGCCAGCAGCTTAACGCGGGTCGGCAATGAGCAGTTCTTC. Translated: CASSLTRVGNEQFF. This chain links TRBV7-8 with TRBJ2-1; tentatively, D is TRBD2 (5 bases). The CDR3 extends over 14 amino acids. CDR1 SGHVS and CDR2 FQNEAQ come from the germline V gene. Trimming stripped 2 bases from V and 6 bases from J, with 11 bases between. Variable domain in full (rest from reference TRBV7-8 and TRBJ2-1): GAGVSQSPRYKVAKRGQDVALRCDPISGHVSLFWYQQALGQGPEFLTYFQNEAQLDKSGLPSDRFFAERPEGSVSTLKIQRTQQEDSAVYLCASSLTRVGNEQFFGPGTRLTVL.

This clonotype was counted many times. CDR3 sequence: CATSRGRLWTDEKLFF. CDR3 coding DNA: TGTGCCACCAGCAGGGGCCGGTTGTGGACGGATGAAAAACTGTTTTTT. V is TRBV15 and J is TRBJ1-4; D ambiguous. Germline CDR1 and CDR2: LNHNV and YYDKDF (reference sequence). The CDR3 runs 16 residues. The germline V and J ends were trimmed by 3 bases and 6 bases, with 17 bases remaining between them.

This clonotype has more than one count but fewer than ten. The gene calls are TRBV20-1 and TRBJ2-7; 12 nucleotides align to TRBD2. Germline-derived CDR1 and CDR2 are DFQATT and SNEGSKA (reference sequence). J gave up 5 bases and V 3 bases, and 8 bases lay outside the gene matches. The CDR3 contains 15 residues. The CDR3 sequence is CSASLAGGPPHEQYF. The CDR3 region has the DNA TGCAGTGCTAGTCTAGCGGGAGGGCCTCCGCACGAGCAGTACTTC.

The DNA of the CDR3 is TGTGCCAGCAGTCCTCAAACGAACCCCTACGAGCAGTACTTC. Translating it yields CASSPQTNPYEQYF. The J gene is TRBJ2-7, the V gene TRBV7-6; no clear D. Germline CDR1 is SGHVS and CDR2 is FNYEAQ. V was clipped by 6 bases and J by 2 bases, with 14 bases between them. CDR3 length: 14 amino acids.

V and J are TRBV5-8 and TRBJ1-2, with TRBD1 identical over 10 bases. The germline gives CDR1 SGHTS, CDR2 YDEGEE. V lost 0 bases and J lost 5; bases outside the gene matches: 4. There are 15 residues in the CDR3. The CDR3 DNA is TGTGCCAGCAGCTTGGCGACAGGGGGCCCTTATGGCTACACCTTC. Translation: CASSLATGGPYGYTF.

This clonotype was seen only a few times. The CDR3 sequence is CASKENTEAFF. CDR3 DNA: TGTGCCAGCAAGGAGAACACTGAAGCTTTCTTT. V gene TRBV6-2 or TRBV6-3 combines with J gene TRBJ1-1; D remains ambiguous. The germline V gene encodes CDR1 MNHEY and CDR2 SVGEGT. The length of the CDR3 is 11 residues. V was pared by 7 bases and J by 1 base, with 4 bases between.

This clonotype was seen repeatedly, ten times or more. This chain links TRBV4-3 with TRBJ1-5, with 8 bases aligning to TRBD1. V shed 0 bases, J shed 0 bases, and the junction held 10 bases outside the gene matches. CDR3 size: 19 residues. Germline V lookup: CDR1 LGHNA, CDR2 YSLEER. CDR3 in amino acids: CASSQDITGTGFSNQPQHF. The CDR3 nucleotides read TGCGCCAGCAGCCAAGATATAACCGGGACAGGCTTTAGCAATCAGCCCCAGCATTTT.